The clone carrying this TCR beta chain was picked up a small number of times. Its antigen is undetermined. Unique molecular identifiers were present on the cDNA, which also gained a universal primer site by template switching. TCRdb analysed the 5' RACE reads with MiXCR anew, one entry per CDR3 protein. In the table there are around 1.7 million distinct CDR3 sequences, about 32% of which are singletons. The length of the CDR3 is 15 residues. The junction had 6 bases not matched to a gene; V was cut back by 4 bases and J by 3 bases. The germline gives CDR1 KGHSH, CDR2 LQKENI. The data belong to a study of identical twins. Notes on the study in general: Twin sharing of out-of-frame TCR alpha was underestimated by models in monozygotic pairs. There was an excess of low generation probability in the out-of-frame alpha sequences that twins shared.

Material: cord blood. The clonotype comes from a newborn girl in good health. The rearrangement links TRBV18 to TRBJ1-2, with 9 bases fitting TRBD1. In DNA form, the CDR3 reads TGTGCCAGCTCACTAAGGGACAGGGCTGACTATGGCTACACCTTC. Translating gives CASSLRDRADYGYTF.